The source of this TCR beta chain is a study of shared clonotypes between healthy human individuals. Generated by immunoSEQ multiplex PCR, the TCRdb table keeps only in-frame clones and is missing some. This repertoire shows about 680,000 clones, less than 80% found once; its top ten account for around 1.8%. CDR3 length equals 15 residues. Trimming removed 4 bases from V and 5 bases from J; junction bases left unmatched: 7. CDR1 MGHRA and CDR2 YSYEKL come from the germline V gene. The TCR sequence derives from a woman aged 30 to 39 in good health. The rearrangement uses TRBV4-1 and TRBJ2-1; 8 bases fit TRBD2. The sequencing input was memory CD4+ T cells sorted from blood. As to subset: CD45RA-negative fraction. The CDR3 DNA reads TGCGCCAGCAGCCTCCTCGGGACTAGAGACAATGAGCAGTTCTTC. It yields the protein CASSLLGTRDNEQFF.